This T cell receptor beta chain was sequenced during a study of vaccination and CD4 T cells after COVID-19 (dated by TCRdb to between 2021 and 2023). For the wider study: The convalescent cohort comprised six males and four females, including two Hispanic individuals, seven Caucasians, two Asians and one multiracial person. In approximately eleven COVID-19 convalescent patients and several infection-naive healthy vaccine recipients, the spike-specific CD4+ TCR repertoire before mRNA vaccination was compared with the repertoire after mRNA vaccination. As controls, cultures received a CEFX viral epitope pool (the positive control), an HIV-1 Nef peptide pool (the negative control), or no peptide at all. Post-COVID blood samples were collected from convalescent patients a median of around 100 days after diagnosis, with a range of roughly 30 to 161 days. Post-vaccine blood samples were obtained a median of about 70 days after the second vaccine dose, with a range of about 12 to 241 days. An earlier paper using these donors assessed, at the TCR clonotype level, memory CD4+ T cell crossreactivity between SARS-CoV-2 and common cold coronavirus spike proteins. Culture stimuli were overlapping spike peptide pools from SARS-CoV-2 and from the common cold coronaviruses HCoV-NL63, HCoV-OC43 and HCoV-229E. Participants got two doses of the Pfizer-BioNTech BNT162b2 vaccine (n=8) or two doses of the Moderna mRNA-1273 vaccine (n=2).

Library generation was performed with PCR. TCR sequencing of DNA from cultured CD4+ T cells used the Oncomine TCR Beta short-read assay at the Johns Hopkins FTIC core. The QIAamp micro DNA kit was used to extract genomic DNA from the cultured CD4+ T cells. The Oncomine TCR Beta libraries from cultured CD4+ T cells were pooled using unique dual indexes and then sequenced on an Illumina iSeq 100. The authors' analysis ran thus. Non-productive sequences were filtered out, and CDR3s that did not start with C, did not end with F or W, or were shorter than 7 amino acids were discarded. Antigen-specific clonotypes were identified with the MANAFEST web application by comparing peptide-stimulated wells with reference and other culture wells. To be called positive, a clone needed an FDR below 0.05, an odds ratio above 5, and a productive frequency above 0.1% in at least two of three replicate wells. Clonotypes that were significantly expanded in both SARS-CoV-2 spike wells and at least one common cold coronavirus spike condition were defined as cross-reactive. CDR3 homology was assessed with Levenshtein distances (stringdist) and unrooted phylogenetic trees (ape) in R version 3.6.1. TCRdb redid the processing of the public reads, applying fastp at Q25 and MiXCR, and retained in-frame beta chains. When rows share a CDR3 protein, they turn into one entry using the most common DNA and genes. TCRdb, not the authors, supplied the V and J calls. The sample profile shows approximately 5,800 distinct CDR3 sequences; over 40% of them were found once. The top ten clonotypes cover 30% to 40% of the sample.

As for this clonotype: There is no known antigen for this receptor. Within one base of it there is no much larger clone, and no base qualities were kept.

General study outcomes and caveats: Nearly all vaccine-specific clones in convalescent patients (304 of 307) were mono-reactive for SARS-CoV-2 spike rather than cross-reactive with common cold coronaviruses. An increase in the median number of SARS-CoV-2-reactive clonotypes from approximately 21 after infection to 38 after vaccination was observed, but the change was not found to be significant. Among the post-vaccine SARS-CoV-2-reactive clones in convalescent patients, a median approximately 86% showed up only after vaccination, which suggests vaccine-specific priming. The number of convalescent patients in the study was relatively small, and the study did not examine early timepoints following natural infection.

The treatment or condition label for this specimen denotes: roughly 11-day PBMC culture with coronavirus spike peptide pools or control peptides (ViraFEST assay). CD4+ T cells from unexposed donors were collected before the COVID-19 pandemic (2011-2018). The ViraFEST assay, used in the study, expanded antigen-specific T cells with peptide pools and then identified the expanded clonotypes through TCR sequencing. Each well held two million PBMCs cultured with 10 ug/ml peptide pools in IMDM containing approximately 5% human AB serum and roughly 10 IU/ml IL-2. Half of the culture medium was replaced with fresh IL-2-containing medium on days 3 and 7. After less than 12 days of culture, CD4+ T cells were isolated by negative selection using the EasySep CD4+ T cell isolation kit. As cell number allowed, CD4+ T cells from unexposed donors were tested for reactivity to SARS-CoV-2 S and N and to four common cold coronavirus spike pools. PBMCs were separated from whole blood using Ficoll-Paque Plus gradient centrifugation and then either used fresh or cryopreserved at -140C. In general, triplicate wells were set up for every culture condition. Leukapheresis product for the unexposed donors was bought commercially.

CDR1 and CDR2 are read off the germline V gene as MNHNS and SASEGT. The CDR3 holds 14 amino acids from the cysteine to the phenylalanine. The only DNA kept is the CDR3, 42 bases in frame from the first base. Germline trimming amounts to 7 bases on V and 0 bases on J, with 6 as the count of junction bases outside the gene matches. The sequence was collected from a human donor in good health. The sample consisted of CD4+ T cells from blood, cultured in vitro. The chain is assembled from TRBV6-1 and TRBJ2-7, with TRBD1 identical over 7 junction bases. The DNA sequence is as follows: TGTGCCAGCACCCAGGACAGGCGCTCCTACGAGCAGTACTTC. The resulting protein is CASTQDRRSYEQYF.